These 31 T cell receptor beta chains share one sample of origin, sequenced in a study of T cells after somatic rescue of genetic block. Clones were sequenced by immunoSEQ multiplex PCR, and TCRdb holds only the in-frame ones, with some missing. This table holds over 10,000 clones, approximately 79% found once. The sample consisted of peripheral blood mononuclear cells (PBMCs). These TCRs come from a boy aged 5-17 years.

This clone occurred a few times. The CDR3 DNA reads as TGTGCCAGCAGGCCTGGCGGGGTCAGGTCCTACGAGCAGTACTTC. Translating gives CASRPGGVRSYEQYF. The chain links TRBV27 to TRBJ2-7; D might be TRBD2 (6 bases). Deletions cut 6 bases from V and 1 base from J, with 16 bases between. Germline V gives CDR1 MNHEY, CDR2 SMNVEV (reference sequence). This CDR3 is 15 amino acids long.

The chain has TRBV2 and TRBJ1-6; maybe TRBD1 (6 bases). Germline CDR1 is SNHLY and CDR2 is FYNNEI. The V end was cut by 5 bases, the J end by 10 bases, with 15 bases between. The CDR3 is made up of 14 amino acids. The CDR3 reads CASSYRVRESPLHF. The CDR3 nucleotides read TGTGCCAGCAGTTACAGGGTTCGGGAATCACCCCTCCACTTT. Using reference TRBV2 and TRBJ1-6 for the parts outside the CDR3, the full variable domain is EPEVTQTPSHQVTQMGQEVILRCVPISNHLYFYWYRQILGQKVEFLVSFYNNEISEKSEIFDDQFSVERPDGSNFTLKIRSTKLEDSAMYFCASSYRVRESPLHFGNGTRLTVT.

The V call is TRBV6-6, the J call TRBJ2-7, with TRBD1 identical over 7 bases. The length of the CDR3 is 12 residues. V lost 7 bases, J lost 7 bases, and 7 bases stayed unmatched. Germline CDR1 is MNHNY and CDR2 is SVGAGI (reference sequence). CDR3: CASTRQGGEQYF. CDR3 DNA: TGTGCCAGCACCAGACAGGGCGGAGAGCAGTACTTC.

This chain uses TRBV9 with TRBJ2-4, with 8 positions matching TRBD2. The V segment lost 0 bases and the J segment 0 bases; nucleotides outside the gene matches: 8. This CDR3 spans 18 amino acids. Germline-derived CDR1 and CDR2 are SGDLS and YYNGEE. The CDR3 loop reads CASSVGSSGDLAKNIQYF. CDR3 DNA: TGTGCCAGCAGCGTAGGAAGTAGCGGGGATTTAGCCAAAAACATTCAGTACTTC.

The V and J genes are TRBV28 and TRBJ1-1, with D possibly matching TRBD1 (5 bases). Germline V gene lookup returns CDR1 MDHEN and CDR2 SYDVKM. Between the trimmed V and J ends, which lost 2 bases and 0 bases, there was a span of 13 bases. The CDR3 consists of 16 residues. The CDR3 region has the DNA TGTGCCAGCAGTTTAACCTCGGGACCCATGAACACTGAAGCTTTCTTT. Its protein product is CASSLTSGPMNTEAFF. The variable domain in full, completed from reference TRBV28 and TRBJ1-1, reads DVKVTQSSRYLVKRTGEKVFLECVQDMDHENMFWYRQDPGLGLRLIYFSYDVKMKEKGDIPEGYSVSREKKERFSLILESASTNQTSMYLCASSLTSGPMNTEAFFGQGTRLTVV.

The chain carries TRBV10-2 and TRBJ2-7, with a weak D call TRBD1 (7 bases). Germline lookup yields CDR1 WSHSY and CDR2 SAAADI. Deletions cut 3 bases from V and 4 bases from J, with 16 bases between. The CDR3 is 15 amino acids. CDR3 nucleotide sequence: TGCGCCAGCAGTGAAGTCGACAGGGAGGAATACGAGCAGTACTTC. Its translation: CASSEVDREEYEQYF.

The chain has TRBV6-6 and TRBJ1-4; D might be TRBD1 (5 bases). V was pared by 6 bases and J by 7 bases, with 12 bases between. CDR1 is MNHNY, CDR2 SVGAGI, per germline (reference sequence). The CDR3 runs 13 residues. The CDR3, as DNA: TGTGCCAGCAGACCTCGGGACTTTGAAAAACTGTTTTTT. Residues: CASRPRDFEKLFF.

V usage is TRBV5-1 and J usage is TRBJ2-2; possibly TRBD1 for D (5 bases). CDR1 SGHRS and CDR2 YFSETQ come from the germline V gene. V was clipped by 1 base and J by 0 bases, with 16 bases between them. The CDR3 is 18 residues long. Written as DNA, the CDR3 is TGCGCCAGCAGCTTGTGGGGTCAGGGTAAGGCGAACACCGGGGAGCTGTTTTTT. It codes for CASSLWGQGKANTGELFF.

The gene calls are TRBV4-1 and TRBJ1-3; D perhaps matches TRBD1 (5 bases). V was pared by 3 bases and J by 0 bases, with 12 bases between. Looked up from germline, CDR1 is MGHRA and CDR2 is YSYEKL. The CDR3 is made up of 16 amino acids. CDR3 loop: CASSQYFDSSGNTIYF. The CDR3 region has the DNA TGCGCCAGCAGCCAGTACTTTGACAGCTCTGGAAACACCATATATTTT.

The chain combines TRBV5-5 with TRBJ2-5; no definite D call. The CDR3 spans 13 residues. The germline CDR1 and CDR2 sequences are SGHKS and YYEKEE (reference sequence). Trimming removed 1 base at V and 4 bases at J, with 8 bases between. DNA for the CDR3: TGTGCCAGCAGCTTGTTAGGACCAGAGACCCAGTACTTC. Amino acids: CASSLLGPETQYF.

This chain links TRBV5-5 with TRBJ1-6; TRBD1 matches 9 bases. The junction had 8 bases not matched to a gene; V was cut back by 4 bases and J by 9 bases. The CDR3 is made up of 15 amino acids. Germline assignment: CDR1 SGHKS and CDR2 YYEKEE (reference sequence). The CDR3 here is CASSLGQGYFSPLHF. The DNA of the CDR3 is TGTGCCAGCAGCCTTGGACAGGGGTATTTTTCACCCCTCCACTTT.

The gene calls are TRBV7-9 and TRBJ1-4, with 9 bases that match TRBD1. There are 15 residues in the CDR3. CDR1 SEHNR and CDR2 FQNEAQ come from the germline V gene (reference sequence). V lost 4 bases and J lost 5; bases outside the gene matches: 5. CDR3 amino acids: CASSYPGTGNEKLFF. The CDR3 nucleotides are TGTGCCAGCAGCTACCCCGGGACAGGGAATGAAAAACTGTTTTTT.

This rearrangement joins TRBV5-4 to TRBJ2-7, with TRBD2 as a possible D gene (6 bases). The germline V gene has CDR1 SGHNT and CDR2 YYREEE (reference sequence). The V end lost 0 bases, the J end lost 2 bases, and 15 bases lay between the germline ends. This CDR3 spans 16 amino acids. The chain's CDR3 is CASSLEPGLLTYEQYF. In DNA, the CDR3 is TGTGCCAGCAGCTTGGAACCGGGACTTCTAACCTACGAGCAGTACTTC.

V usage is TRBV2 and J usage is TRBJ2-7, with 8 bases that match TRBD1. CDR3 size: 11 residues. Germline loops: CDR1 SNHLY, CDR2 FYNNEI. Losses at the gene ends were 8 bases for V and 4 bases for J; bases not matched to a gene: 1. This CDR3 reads CASDRGYEQYF. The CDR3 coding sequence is TGTGCCAGCGACAGGGGTTACGAGCAGTACTTC.

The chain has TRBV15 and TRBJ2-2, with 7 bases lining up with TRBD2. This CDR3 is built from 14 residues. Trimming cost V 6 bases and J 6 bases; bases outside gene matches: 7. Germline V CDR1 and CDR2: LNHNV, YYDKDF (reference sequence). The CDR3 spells CATSRGRAAGELFF. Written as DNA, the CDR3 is TGTGCCACCAGTCGGGGGAGGGCCGCCGGGGAGCTGTTTTTT.

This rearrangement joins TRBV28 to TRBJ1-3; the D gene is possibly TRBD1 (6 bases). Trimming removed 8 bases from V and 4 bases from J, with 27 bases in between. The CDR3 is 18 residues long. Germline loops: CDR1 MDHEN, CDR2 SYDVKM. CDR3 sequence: CASSPGGADLGKGNTIYF. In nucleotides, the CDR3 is TGTGCCAGCTCGCCCGGGGGGGCCGACCTCGGGAAGGGAAACACCATATATTTT.

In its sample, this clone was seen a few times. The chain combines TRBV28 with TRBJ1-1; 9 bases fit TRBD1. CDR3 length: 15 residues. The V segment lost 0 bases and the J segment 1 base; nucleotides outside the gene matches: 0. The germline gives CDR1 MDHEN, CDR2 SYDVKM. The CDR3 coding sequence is TGTGCCAGCAGTTTATGGGACAGGGGGAACACTGAAGCTTTCTTT. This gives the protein CASSLWDRGNTEAFF.

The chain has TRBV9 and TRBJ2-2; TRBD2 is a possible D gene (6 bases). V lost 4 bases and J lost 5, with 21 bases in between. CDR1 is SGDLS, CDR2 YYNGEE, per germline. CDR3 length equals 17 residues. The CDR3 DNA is TGTGCCAGCAGCTCTGGGGCGGGGCCTCCAGGAACCGGGGAGCTGTTTTTT. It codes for CASSSGAGPPGTGELFF.

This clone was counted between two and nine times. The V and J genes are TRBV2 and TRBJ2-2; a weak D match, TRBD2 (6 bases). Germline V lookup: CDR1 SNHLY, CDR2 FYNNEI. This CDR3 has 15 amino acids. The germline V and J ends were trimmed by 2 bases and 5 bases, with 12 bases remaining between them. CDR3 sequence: CASSEQVGGTGELFF. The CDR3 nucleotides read TGTGCCAGCAGTGAACAGGTCGGGGGTACCGGGGAGCTGTTTTTT.

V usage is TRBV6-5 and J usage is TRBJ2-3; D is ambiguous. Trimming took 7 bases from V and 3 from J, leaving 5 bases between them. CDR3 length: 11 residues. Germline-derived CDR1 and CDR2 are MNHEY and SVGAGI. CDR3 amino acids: CASKETDTQYF. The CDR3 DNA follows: TGTGCCAGCAAAGAGACAGATACGCAGTATTTT.

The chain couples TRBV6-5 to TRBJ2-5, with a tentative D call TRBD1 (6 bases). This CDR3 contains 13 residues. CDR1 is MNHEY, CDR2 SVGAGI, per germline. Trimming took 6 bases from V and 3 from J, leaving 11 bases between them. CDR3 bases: TGTGCCAGCAGCTTTACAGGGAAAGAGACCCAGTACTTC. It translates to CASSFTGKETQYF.

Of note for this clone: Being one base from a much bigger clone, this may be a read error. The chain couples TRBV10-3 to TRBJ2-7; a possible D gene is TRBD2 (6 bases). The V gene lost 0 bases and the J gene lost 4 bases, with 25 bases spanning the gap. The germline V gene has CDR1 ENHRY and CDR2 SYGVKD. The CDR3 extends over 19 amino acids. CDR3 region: CAISESKAGPYPDLYEQYF. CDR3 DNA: TGTGCCATCAGTGAGTCCAAAGCGGGTCCTTACCCCGATTTGTACGAGCAGTACTTC.

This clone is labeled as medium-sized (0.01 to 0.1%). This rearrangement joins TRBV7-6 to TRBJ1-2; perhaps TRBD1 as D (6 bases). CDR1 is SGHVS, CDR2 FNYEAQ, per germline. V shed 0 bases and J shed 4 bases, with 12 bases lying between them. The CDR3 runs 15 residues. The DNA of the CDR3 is TGTGCCAGCAGCTTAGCTCTAGGGGGAACCTATGGCTACACCTTC. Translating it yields CASSLALGGTYGYTF.

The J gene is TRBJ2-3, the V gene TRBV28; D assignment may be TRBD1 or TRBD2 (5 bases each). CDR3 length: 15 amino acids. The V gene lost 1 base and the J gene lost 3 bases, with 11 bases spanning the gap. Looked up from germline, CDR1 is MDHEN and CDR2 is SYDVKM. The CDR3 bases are TGTGCCAGCAGTTTATCAGGGAGTGGGACAGATACGCAGTATTTT. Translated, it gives CASSLSGSGTDTQYF.

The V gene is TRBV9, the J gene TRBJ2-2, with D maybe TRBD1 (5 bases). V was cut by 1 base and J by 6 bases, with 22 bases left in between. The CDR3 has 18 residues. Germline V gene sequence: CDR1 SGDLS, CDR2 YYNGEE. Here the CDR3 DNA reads TGTGCCAGCAGCGTAAACCCTTTACCGGCCCAGGGCCCCGGGGAGCTGTTTTTT. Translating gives CASSVNPLPAQGPGELFF. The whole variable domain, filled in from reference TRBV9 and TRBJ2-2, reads DSGVTQTPKHLITATGQRVTLRCSPRSGDLSVYWYQQSLDQGLQFLIQYYNGEERAKGNILERFSAQQFPDLHSELNLSSLELGDSALYFCASSVNPLPAQGPGELFFGEGSRLTVL.

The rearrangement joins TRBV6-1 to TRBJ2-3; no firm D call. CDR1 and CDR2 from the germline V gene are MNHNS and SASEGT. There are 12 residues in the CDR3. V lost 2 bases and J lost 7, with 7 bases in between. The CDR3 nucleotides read TGTGCCAGCAGTGAACAGGAGTATACGCAGTATTTT. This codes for CASSEQEYTQYF.

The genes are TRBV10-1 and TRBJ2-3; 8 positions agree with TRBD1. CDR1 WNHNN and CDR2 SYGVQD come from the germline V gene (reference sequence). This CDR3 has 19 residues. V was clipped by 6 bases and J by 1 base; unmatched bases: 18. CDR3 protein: CASSPNYRQGSIRTDTQYF. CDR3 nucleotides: TGCGCCAGCAGCCCCAACTACAGACAGGGGTCAATCCGCACAGATACGCAGTATTTT.

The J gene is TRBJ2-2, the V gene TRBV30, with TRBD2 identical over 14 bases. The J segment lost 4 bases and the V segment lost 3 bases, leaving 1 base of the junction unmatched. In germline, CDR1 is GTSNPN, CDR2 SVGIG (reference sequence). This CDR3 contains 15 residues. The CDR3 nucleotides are TGTGCCTGGAGGGGGACTAGCGGGGGCACCGGGGAGCTGTTTTTT. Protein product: CAWRGTSGGTGELFF.

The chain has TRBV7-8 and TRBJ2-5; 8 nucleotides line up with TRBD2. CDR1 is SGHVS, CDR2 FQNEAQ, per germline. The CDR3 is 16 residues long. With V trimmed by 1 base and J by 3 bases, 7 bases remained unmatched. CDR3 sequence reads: CASSLVRVSGEETQYF. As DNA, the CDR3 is TGTGCCAGCAGCTTAGTACGTGTTAGCGGGGAAGAGACCCAGTACTTC.

CDR3 amino acids: CASSFLETQYF. The CDR3 DNA is TGTGCCAGCAGTTTCCTGGAGACCCAGTACTTC. The J gene is TRBJ2-5, the V gene TRBV28; unclear D gene. The CDR3 totals 11 residues. Germline CDR1 reads MDHEN; CDR2 reads SYDVKM. Trimming pared 3 bases from V and 5 bases from J, leaving 4 bases between. The complete variable domain, with remaining parts taken from reference TRBV28 and TRBJ2-5, reads DVKVTQSSRYLVKRTGEKVFLECVQDMDHENMFWYRQDPGLGLRLIYFSYDVKMKEKGDIPEGYSVSREKKERFSLILESASTNQTSMYLCASSFLETQYFGPGTRLLVL.

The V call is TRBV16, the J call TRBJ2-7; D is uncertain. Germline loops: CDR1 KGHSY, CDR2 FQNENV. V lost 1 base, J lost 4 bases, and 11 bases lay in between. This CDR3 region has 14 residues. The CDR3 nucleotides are TGTGCCAGCAGCCAATTAGGGCCACTTTACGAGCAGTACTTC. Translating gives CASSQLGPLYEQYF.